This T cell receptor (beta chain) is drawn from a study of blood T cell repertoires in COVID-19. Across the study: Spain, Italy and the United States supplied samples that represented acute and convalescent COVID-19.

Per the original methods: Reference gene primer amplification gave nucleated cell count estimates. Profiled with immunoSEQ multiplex PCR; TCRdb holds only in-frame clones, not every one. V and J calls and clone size are those listed in that table; D and trimming were worked out from the DNA. The sample records roughly 200,000 clones, around 83% being singletons. Germline-derived CDR1 and CDR2 are MNHEY and SMNVEV (reference sequence). CDR3 length: 15 amino acids. The junction had 8 bases not matched to a gene; V was cut back by 6 bases and J by 7 bases. Participant age was about 18 to 95 years, and participants resided in approximately 25 US areas. Participant reports of clinical history set cohort assignment.

The V gene is TRBV27, the J gene TRBJ2-1; 11 bases agree with TRBD2. Sequencing was performed on PBMCs or T cells enriched from blood (not recorded which). This TCR came from a middle-aged man who had recovered from COVID-19. In DNA form, the CDR3 reads TGTGCCAGCAGCCTACTAGCGGGAGACACTAATGAGCAGTTCTTC. Protein product: CASSLLAGDTNEQFF.